A single sample is the source of the 30 T cell receptor beta chains below, sequenced in a study of T cells in localized non-small cell lung cancer. The protocol was immunoSEQ multiplex PCR, while the TCRdb copy is restricted to in-frame clones and leaves out a portion. Seen here are about 43,000 clones, more than 85% observed once, and the top ten hold under 12%. Sequenced material: PBMCs, taken before any cancer treatment. The receptors derive from a woman aged 40 to 75 with stage II lung adenocarcinoma.

This clone was detected a few times. V usage is TRBV28 and J usage is TRBJ2-7; 10 positions match TRBD2. This CDR3 has 16 residues. The V gene end was trimmed by 6 bases and the J gene end by 5 bases; junction bases not matched to a gene: 13. Per germline, CDR1 MDHEN and CDR2 SYDVKM. CDR3 nucleotide sequence: TGTGCCAGCAGCATCCGGGGGGCTAGCGGGAGTAACGAGCAGTACTTC. This translates into CASSIRGASGSNEQYF.

This sequence joins TRBV6-6 and TRBJ1-5; D is possibly TRBD1 (6 bases). The length of the CDR3 is 15 residues. The V and J ends lost 2 bases and 4 bases respectively, with 12 bases between them. CDR1 and CDR2 from the germline V gene are MNHNY and SVGAGI (reference sequence). CDR3 in DNA: TGTGCCAGCAGTTACGGCAGGGGAGGGAATCAGCCCCAGCATTTT. Translating gives CASSYGRGGNQPQHF.

V and J are TRBV10-2 and TRBJ2-3; D remains unclear. The length of the CDR3 is 12 residues. The germline gives CDR1 WSHSY, CDR2 SAAADI. V was shortened by 8 bases and J by 3 bases, with 9 bases between the two germline ends. The CDR3 region is CASSRITDTQYF. For the CDR3, the DNA is TGCGCCAGCTCGAGGATTACAGATACGCAGTATTTT.

V usage is TRBV25-1 and J usage is TRBJ1-5, with a weak D call TRBD1 (6 bases). The CDR3 has 13 residues. Trimming removed 2 bases at V and 6 bases at J, with 8 bases between. Germline V gene lookup returns CDR1 MGHDK and CDR2 SYGVNS. The CDR3 sequence is CASSEGGAQPQHF. The DNA of the CDR3 is TGTGCCAGCAGTGAAGGGGGGGCTCAGCCCCAGCATTTT.

The gene calls are TRBV4-2 and TRBJ2-7, with a possible D match to TRBD2 (6 bases). The CDR3 is 16 amino acids. The V gene lost 1 base and the J gene lost 0 bases, with 13 bases spanning the gap. The germline gives CDR1 LGHNA, CDR2 YNFKEQ. The CDR3 bases are TGTGCCAGCAGCCAAGTGATGGCGGGAAGCTCCTACGAGCAGTACTTC. Its translation: CASSQVMAGSSYEQYF.

The gene calls are TRBV5-4 and TRBJ2-7; the D call may be TRBD1 or TRBD2 (7 bases each). Germline V gene lookup returns CDR1 SGHNT and CDR2 YYREEE (reference sequence). Trimming left V 4 bases short and J 4 bases short, with 12 bases between. CDR3 length: 13 residues. This chain's CDR3 is CASSRQGGYEQYF. The DNA of the CDR3 is TGTGCCAGCAGCCGACAGGGAGGGTACGAGCAGTACTTC.

This clone appeared a single time. This chain links TRBV5-6 with TRBJ2-2; maybe TRBD1 (6 bases). Germline CDR1 reads SGHDT; CDR2 reads YYEEEE. V gave up 2 bases and J gave up 7 bases, with 9 bases separating them. The CDR3 sequence is 13 residues long. The DNA of the CDR3 is TGTGCCAGCAGCTTTTCACAGGGCGGGGAGCTGTTTTTT. Protein sequence: CASSFSQGGELFF. The variable domain in full, with the rest retrieved from reference TRBV5-6 and TRBJ2-2, is DAGVTQSPTHLIKTRGQQVTLRCSPKSGHDTVSWYQQALGQGPQFIFQYYEEEERQRGNFPDRFSGHQFPNYSSELNVNALLLGDSALYLCASSFSQGGELFFGEGSRLTVL.

This clone has only one observation. The rearrangement uses TRBV9 and TRBJ2-3; 10 bases map to TRBD2. V shed 0 bases, J shed 2 bases, and the junction held 9 bases outside the gene matches. CDR1 and CDR2 from the germline V gene are SGDLS and YYNGEE. The CDR3 is made up of 18 amino acids. The CDR3 spells CASSVGPLSGGNTDTQYF. The DNA for the CDR3 is TGTGCCAGCAGCGTAGGACCCCTTAGCGGGGGGAACACAGATACGCAGTATTTT.

V usage is TRBV19 and J usage is TRBJ1-1, with a weak D call TRBD1 (5 bases). Germline loops: CDR1 LNHDA, CDR2 SQIVND (reference sequence). The CDR3 runs to 14 residues. V was shortened by 5 bases and J by 6 bases, with 16 bases between the two germline ends. CDR3 residues: CASSPWPRAAEAFF. For the CDR3, the DNA is TGTGCCAGTAGTCCCTGGCCCAGGGCGGCTGAAGCTTTCTTT.

The chain couples TRBV5-1 to TRBJ1-2, with D tentatively TRBD1 (5 bases). Germline loops: CDR1 SGHRS, CDR2 YFSETQ. The CDR3 consists of 16 residues. V was shortened by 0 bases and J by 5 bases, with 17 bases between the two germline ends. CDR3 nucleotide sequence: TGCGCCAGCAGCTTGGCCGGGACGCCGGGCCCATATGGCTACACCTTC. Residues: CASSLAGTPGPYGYTF.

This chain uses TRBV25-1 with TRBJ1-4; D remains ambiguous. Deletions cut 6 bases from V and 5 bases from J, with 10 bases between. The germline CDR1 and CDR2 sequences are MGHDK and SYGVNS. This CDR3 is built from 13 residues. The CDR3 spells CASRRTGNEKLFF. CDR3 nucleotide sequence: TGTGCCAGCAGGAGGACGGGGAATGAAAAACTGTTTTTT.

The V and J genes are TRBV2 and TRBJ1-4, with TRBD1 matching over 10 bases. The CDR3 is 15 residues long. V gave up 5 bases and J gave up 8 bases; unmatched junction bases: 8. Germline CDR1 reads SNHLY; CDR2 reads FYNNEI. CDR3 coding DNA: TGTGCCAGCAGTCGCCAGGGGACAGGGGCCGAAAAACTGTTTTTT. Encoded protein: CASSRQGTGAEKLFF.

The V gene is TRBV2, the J gene TRBJ1-4, with D possibly matching TRBD1 (5 bases). Trimming removed 7 bases from V and 4 bases from J, with 13 bases in between. The length of the CDR3 is 14 residues. Germline V gene lookup returns CDR1 SNHLY and CDR2 FYNNEI. The DNA for the CDR3 is TGTGCCAGCAAATCCGGGGCCAATAATGAAAAACTGTTTTTT. It encodes CASKSGANNEKLFF.

This chain uses TRBV7-9 with TRBJ2-3, with 8 bases that match TRBD1. Trimming removed 5 bases from V and 5 bases from J; junction bases left unmatched: 9. CDR3 length: 15 residues. Germline CDR1 is SEHNR and CDR2 is FQNEAQ (reference sequence). Here the CDR3 reads CASSPRQGAKDTQYF. CDR3 DNA sequence: TGTGCCAGCAGCCCGCGGCAGGGGGCAAAAGATACGCAGTATTTT.

The chain recombines TRBV4-1 with TRBJ1-4; no definite D call. CDR1 is MGHRA, CDR2 YSYEKL, per germline. Trimming removed 1 base from V and 2 bases from J, with 2 bases in between. The CDR3 length is 13 residues. CDR3 DNA: TGCGCCAGCAGCCAAGGGACTAATGAAAAACTGTTTTTT. It encodes CASSQGTNEKLFF.

V and J are TRBV15 and TRBJ1-2; D perhaps matches TRBD1 (6 bases). The germline V gene has CDR1 LNHNV and CDR2 YYDKDF (reference sequence). Trimming cost V 2 bases and J 6 bases, with 22 bases left between them. This CDR3 contains 17 residues. The CDR3 DNA sequence: TGTGCCACCAGCAGATCAGGTACAATCCGGACAGAACATGGCTACACCTTC. Its protein is CATSRSGTIRTEHGYTF.

This chain connects TRBV30 to TRBJ1-2; 10 bases align to TRBD1. Germline V gene sequence: CDR1 GTSNPN, CDR2 SVGIG (reference sequence). V was clipped by 3 bases and J by 3 bases; unmatched bases: 4. The CDR3 totals 14 residues. CDR3 in amino acids: CAWSRDRGHYGYTF. The CDR3 nucleotides are TGTGCCTGGAGCAGGGACAGGGGCCACTATGGCTACACCTTC.

The chain carries TRBV19 and TRBJ1-1; 7 nucleotides align to TRBD1. J gave up 1 base and V 4 bases, and 9 bases lay outside the gene matches. Germline CDR1 is LNHDA and CDR2 is SQIVND (reference sequence). The CDR3 is 16 amino acids. CDR3 region: CASSTRRGSGNTEAFF. CDR3 coding DNA: TGTGCCAGTAGTACACGCAGGGGGTCGGGGAACACTGAAGCTTTCTTT.

About this clone: Other DNA sequences from this sample encode an identical CDR3 as well. The chain uses TRBV11-1 and TRBJ2-3; 7 bases match TRBD1. V gave up 7 bases and J gave up 0 bases; unmatched junction bases: 7. The CDR3 extends over 15 amino acids. Germline assignment: CDR1 SGHAT and CDR2 FQDESV (reference sequence). CDR3 bases: TGTGCCAGCACGTTGGGACAGCTAAGCACAGATACGCAGTATTTT. As protein: CASTLGQLSTDTQYF.

This chain links TRBV6-1 with TRBJ2-7; 9 bases agree with TRBD1. CDR1 and CDR2 (germline): MNHNS, SASEGT. Trimming cost V 4 bases and J 0 bases; bases outside gene matches: 7. The CDR3 covers 16 residues. The CDR3: CASSGTGARSSYEQYF. The CDR3, as DNA: TGTGCCAGCAGTGGGACAGGGGCAAGGAGCTCCTACGAGCAGTACTTC.

The gene calls are TRBV5-5 and TRBJ2-7, with TRBD1 matching 7 bases. The J segment lost 3 bases and the V segment lost 2 bases, leaving 8 bases of the junction unmatched. Germline V lookup: CDR1 SGHKS, CDR2 YYEKEE (reference sequence). The CDR3 consists of 15 residues. CDR3 in DNA: TGTGCCAGCAGCTTTGGGGTGGGACAGCACTACGAGCAGTACTTC. Residues: CASSFGVGQHYEQYF.

This rearrangement joins TRBV5-1 to TRBJ2-3; 8 bases are a match to TRBD2. This CDR3 region has 16 residues. Germline values: CDR1 SGHRS, CDR2 YFSETQ. V shed 3 bases and J 2 bases; nucleotides not matched to a gene: 8. CDR3 nucleotides: TGCGCCAGCAGCTCCTATCGGGGGGGGCCCACAGATACGCAGTATTTT. Translation gives CASSSYRGGPTDTQYF.

The gene calls are TRBV19 and TRBJ2-1, with TRBD2 matching over 10 bases. The CDR3 loop spans 17 amino acids. Germline V gives CDR1 LNHDA, CDR2 SQIVND (reference sequence). Trimming cost V 2 bases and J 6 bases; bases outside gene matches: 10. In DNA form, the CDR3 reads TGTGCCAGTAGTATAAGGGTGAAGCGGGGGGGCGCCAATGAGCAGTTCTTC. It translates to CASSIRVKRGGANEQFF.

The V gene is TRBV10-2, the J gene TRBJ2-7; maybe TRBD1 (8 bases). This CDR3 contains 15 residues. Deletions cut 6 bases from V and 5 bases from J, with 20 bases between. From germline, CDR1 is WSHSY and CDR2 SAAADI. CDR3 sequence (DNA): TGCGCCAGCAGCCTGTCTACAGGGGGGGGGAACGAGCAGTACTTC. Protein: CASSLSTGGGNEQYF.

V gene TRBV5-1 combines with J gene TRBJ1-2; D not certain. The CDR3 is 12 residues long. The germline gives CDR1 SGHRS, CDR2 YFSETQ. V lost 4 bases, J lost 8 bases, and 12 bases lay in between. CDR3 coding DNA: TGCGCCAGCAGCCAAGAGATCGAGGGCTACACCTTC. As protein: CASSQEIEGYTF.

The CDR3 sequence is CASSRGSTEAFF. CDR3 coding DNA: TGTGCCAGCTCCAGGGGTAGCACTGAAGCTTTCTTT. The chain joins TRBV6-5 to TRBJ1-1, with a possible D match to TRBD1 (6 bases). Trimming left V 8 bases short and J 4 bases short, with 11 bases between. Germline CDR1 reads MNHEY; CDR2 reads SVGAGI. The CDR3 contains 12 residues.

The chain has TRBV9 and TRBJ2-3, with unresolved D. V was trimmed by 0 bases and J by 2 bases, leaving 10 bases between them. The CDR3 runs to 15 residues. CDR1 is SGDLS and CDR2 is YYNGEE in the germline V gene. The CDR3 nucleotides read TGTGCCAGCAGCGTAGAAGGCTCTTACACAGATACGCAGTATTTT. Protein: CASSVEGSYTDTQYF.

V gene TRBV6-9 combines with J gene TRBJ1-2, with D uncertain. Germline V gene data show CDR1 as MNHGY and CDR2 as SVAAGI. V lost 4 bases and J 4 bases, leaving 10 bases between the germline ends. The length of the CDR3 is 13 residues. The CDR3 reads CASSSRGPYGYTF. In DNA, the CDR3 is TGTGCCAGCAGTTCCCGAGGACCCTATGGCTACACCTTC.

This chain links TRBV7-6 with TRBJ2-3; 11 bases line up with TRBD2. The CDR3 loop spans 17 amino acids. V dropped 5 bases and J dropped 3; count of bases not matched to a gene: 10. CDR1 SGHVS and CDR2 FNYEAQ come from the germline V gene. As DNA, the CDR3 is TGTGCCAGCAGCCCGGACATAGCGGGAGGGGGAACAGATACGCAGTATTTT. Encoded protein: CASSPDIAGGGTDTQYF.

This sequence joins TRBV28 and TRBJ2-1; 10 bases agree with TRBD2. Per germline, CDR1 MDHEN and CDR2 SYDVKM. The CDR3 extends over 17 amino acids. With V trimmed by 2 bases and J by 1 base, 5 bases remained unmatched. This chain's CDR3 is CASSLILAGLSYNEQFF. The CDR3 DNA follows: TGTGCCAGCAGTTTAATACTAGCGGGGTTGTCCTACAATGAGCAGTTCTTC.